The next 29 T cell receptor beta chains were all read from a single sample in a study of identical twins. MiXCR was run by TCRdb on the 5' RACE reads, yielding one entry per CDR3 protein. Here the sample spans hundreds of thousands of distinct CDR3 sequences, 21% being singletons. These data also featured in a second study, about T cells expressing NK-cell markers.

Sequencing was performed on PBMCs. These receptors originate from a woman younger than 35 in good health.

The J gene is TRBJ1-1, the V gene TRBV12-3 or TRBV12-4; D unresolved. V lost 6 bases and J 8 bases, leaving 13 bases between the germline ends. CDR3 length equals 12 residues. In nucleotides, the CDR3 is TGTGCCAGCAGGCTTGCGGACGGAGAAGCTTTCTTT. This gives the protein CASRLADGEAFF.

V usage is TRBV12-3 or TRBV12-4 and J usage is TRBJ2-7; the D gene is possibly TRBD2 (5 bases). The CDR3 covers 12 residues. V lost 6 bases, J lost 7 bases, and 13 bases lay in between. CDR3 in DNA: TGTGCCAGCAGCCCGGACTCCAGGGAGCAGTACTTC. Protein product: CASSPDSREQYF.

This clonotype was counted only a few times. The junction differs from germline at one of its ends, possibly a read error. V and J are TRBV12-3 or TRBV12-4 and TRBJ2-7, with TRBD1 matching 7 bases. This CDR3 spans 13 amino acids. The CDR3 sequence is CASSLGAHRGPNF. The CDR3 DNA sequence: TGTGCCAGCAGTTTAGGGGCCCACAGGGGTCCCAACTTC.

V is TRBV7-3 and J is TRBJ2-3; tentative D call: TRBD2 (7 bases). The CDR3 extends over 15 amino acids. Looked up from germline, CDR1 is SGHTA and CDR2 is FQGTGA. V was cut by 2 bases and J by 8 bases, with 17 bases left in between. The CDR3 loop is CASSLAGARGVTQYF. In nucleotides, the CDR3 is TGTGCCAGCAGCTTAGCGGGGGCGCGAGGGGTTACGCAGTATTTT.

V and J are TRBV25-1 and TRBJ1-1, with D possibly TRBD1 on 5 matching bases. This CDR3 contains 12 residues. Germline V gene data show CDR1 as MGHDK and CDR2 as SYGVNS. V lost 8 bases to trimming and J lost 6 bases, with 13 bases between them. CDR3 DNA: TGTGCCAGCCGGGGCGACGGTTCTGAAGCTTTCTTT. Translating gives CASRGDGSEAFF.

Many counts were recorded for this clonotype. The chain uses TRBV3-1 and TRBJ1-1; D unresolved. The CDR3 extends over 15 amino acids. CDR1 LGHDT and CDR2 YNNKEL come from the germline V gene (reference sequence). V was trimmed by 4 bases and J by 1 base, leaving 13 bases between them. The CDR3 here is CASSRGMGSNTEAFF. In nucleotides, the CDR3 is TGTGCCAGCAGCCGGGGAATGGGCTCGAACACTGAAGCTTTCTTT.

This clonotype was observed at least ten times. The chain is built from TRBV10-3 and TRBJ2-2; possibly TRBD1 for D (7 bases). Germline V gives CDR1 ENHRY, CDR2 SYGVKD. CDR3 length equals 16 residues. Trimming pared 5 bases from V and 3 bases from J, leaving 16 bases between. The DNA for the CDR3 is TGTGCCATCAGTTCACAGGGGAGGTCGGACACCGGGGAGCTGTTTTTT. It is translated as CAISSQGRSDTGELFF.

CDR3: CASSLGGGYQPQHF. CDR3 coding DNA: TGTGCCAGCAGTTTAGGAGGTGGCTATCAGCCCCAGCATTTT. The rearrangement uses TRBV12-3 or TRBV12-4 and TRBJ1-5; D remains unclear. The CDR3 consists of 14 residues. V lost 1 base and J lost 5, with 9 bases in between.

The chain combines TRBV12-3 or TRBV12-4 with TRBJ1-1; D is unclear. This CDR3 contains 12 residues. Trimming left V 6 bases short and J 11 bases short, with 16 bases between. DNA of the CDR3: TGTGCCAGCAGCCGGTCGGAACCTCGGGCTTTCTTT. It is translated as CASSRSEPRAFF.

This clonotype was counted between two and nine times. This chain links TRBV10-3 with TRBJ2-7; the D gene is possibly TRBD2 (5 bases). CDR1 and CDR2 (germline): ENHRY, SYGVKD. This CDR3 has 14 residues. The V gene lost 0 bases and the J gene lost 6 bases, with 12 bases spanning the gap. The CDR3 here is CAISESTRGGEQYF. CDR3 in DNA: TGTGCCATCAGTGAGTCGACTCGGGGTGGCGAGCAGTACTTC.

In its sample, this clonotype was seen a few times. This chain joins TRBV29-1 and TRBJ2-1; tentatively, D is TRBD1 (6 bases). The CDR3 has 11 residues. Per germline, CDR1 SQVTM and CDR2 ANQGSEA. Trimming removed 6 bases at V and 8 bases at J, with 11 bases between. CDR3 amino acids: CSVTTGYEQFF. As DNA, the CDR3 is TGCAGCGTGACGACAGGCTATGAGCAGTTCTTC.

A few counts support this clonotype. Compared with germline, one end of the junction differs, possibly owing to a read error. The chain recombines TRBV6-1 with TRBJ2-1, with 8 bases matching TRBD2. Per germline, CDR1 MNHNS and CDR2 SASEGT. This CDR3 is 11 amino acids long. The DNA of the CDR3 is TGTGCCAGCAGTGAAGGGCGGGGGGTGGTCTTC. It yields the protein CASSEGRGVVF.

This clonotype came up a few times. This chain links TRBV2 with TRBJ2-7; 8 nucleotides agree with TRBD2. CDR1 SNHLY and CDR2 FYNNEI come from the germline V gene. V shed 8 bases and J 3 bases; nucleotides not matched to a gene: 12. This CDR3 has 15 residues. The CDR3 reads CASAWSTSGGYEQYF. The CDR3 region has the DNA TGTGCCAGCGCCTGGAGTACTAGCGGTGGCTACGAGCAGTACTTC.

This chain joins TRBV6-6 and TRBJ2-7; the D is unclear. Between the trimmed V and J ends, which lost 5 bases and 5 bases, there was a span of 10 bases. The CDR3 covers 12 residues. CDR1 and CDR2 (germline): MNHNY, SVGAGI (reference sequence). The CDR3 spells CASSLTRHEQYF. Here the CDR3 DNA reads TGTGCCAGCAGTCTGACCAGACACGAGCAGTACTTC.

J is TRBJ1-1 and V is TRBV2; perhaps TRBD1 as D (5 bases). From germline, CDR1 is SNHLY and CDR2 FYNNEI. The CDR3 runs 13 residues. Trimming took off 6 bases at V and 3 bases at J, with 11 bases between the two ends. In DNA, the CDR3 is TGTGCCAGCAGATCCTCCAGGGACACTGAAGCTTTCTTT. Translated, it gives CASRSSRDTEAFF.

The chain is built from TRBV25-1 and TRBJ2-2; D is unclear. This CDR3 is 14 amino acids long. V dropped 1 base and J dropped 4 bases, with 7 bases sitting between them. Germline assignment: CDR1 MGHDK and CDR2 SYGVNS. In DNA, the CDR3 is TGTGCCAGCAGTGAATGGGAACGCACCGGGGAGCTGTTTTTT. It encodes CASSEWERTGELFF.

This chain joins TRBV18 and TRBJ1-2, with TRBD1 matching 8 bases. This CDR3 contains 16 residues. J was trimmed by 4 bases and V by 0 bases; bases with no gene match: 7. CDR1 is KGHSH and CDR2 is LQKENI in the germline V gene. The CDR3 coding sequence is TGTGCCAGCTCACCACCTGTTCTCGGGACAGGCTATGGCTACACCTTC. Its protein is CASSPPVLGTGYGYTF.

This clonotype was observed a few times. The V gene is TRBV27, the J gene TRBJ1-6, with D possibly being TRBD1 (5 bases). Trimming took 3 bases from V and 0 from J, leaving 12 bases between them. The CDR3 contains 17 residues. Germline assignment: CDR1 MNHEY and CDR2 SMNVEV (reference sequence). CDR3 nucleotide sequence: TGTGCCAGCAGTTTCCTTCCAGGGAGCTCCTATAATTCACCCCTCCACTTT. Its protein product is CASSFLPGSSYNSPLHF.

The chain uses TRBV7-2 and TRBJ1-2; no definite D call. V lost 5 bases and J lost 6, with 13 bases in between. The CDR3 is 13 amino acids. The V gene's germline CDR1 is SGHTA and CDR2 FQGNSA. The CDR3 nucleotides read TGTGCCAGCAGCCCCCGTCCCGTTGATGGCTACACCTTC. Translated, it gives CASSPRPVDGYTF.

This clonotype has more than one count but fewer than ten. This chain connects TRBV2 to TRBJ2-1, with unresolved D. Trimming left V 8 bases short and J 7 bases short, with 18 bases between. Germline CDR1 is SNHLY and CDR2 is FYNNEI. This CDR3 region has 14 residues. The CDR3 DNA is TGTGCCAGCCTGCTGGAGCAAAGGTGGAATGAGCAGTTCTTC. Amino acid sequence: CASLLEQRWNEQFF.

This clonotype was seen only a few times. No DNA is shown, since the ends of the CDR3 on it are uncertain; the CDR3 is the one TCRdb lists. The rearrangement links TRBV7-5 to TRBJ1-6; TRBD1 is the table's D call and was not checked against the DNA. TRBV7-5 corresponds to a pseudogene. The CDR3 is made up of 18 amino acids, end residues included. CDR3 protein: CISVSEATRQGVGSPLHF.

V is TRBV20-1 and J is TRBJ1-1; D is ambiguous. The germline gives CDR1 DFQATT, CDR2 SNEGSKA (reference sequence). Trimming took off 0 bases at V and 0 bases at J, with 8 bases between the two ends. The CDR3 sequence is 14 residues long. Here the CDR3 reads CSARDQIMNTEAFF. The CDR3 DNA sequence: TGCAGTGCTAGAGATCAAATCATGAACACTGAAGCTTTCTTT.

The V gene is TRBV29-1, the J gene TRBJ2-5; either TRBD1 or TRBD2 may fit D (5 bases each). The CDR3 has 15 amino acids. V lost 7 bases to trimming and J lost 5 bases, with 23 bases between them. Germline CDR1 and CDR2: SQVTM and ANQGSEA. CDR3 bases: TGCAGCGCCTCGCTGGGACGCGCCCAGTGGGAGACCCAGTACTTC. Its protein is CSASLGRAQWETQYF. The full variable domain, rest sourced from reference TRBV29-1 and TRBJ2-5, is SAVISQKPSRDICQRGTSLTIQCQVDSQVTMMFWYRQQPGQSLTLIATANQGSEATYESGFVIDKFPISRPNLTFSTLTVSNMSPEDSSIYLCSASLGRAQWETQYFGPGTRLLVL.

This clonotype was seen a handful of times. V and J are TRBV11-2 and TRBJ2-1, with D unclear. Germline CDR1 and CDR2: SGHAT and FQNNGV. Trimming left V 6 bases short and J 3 bases short, with 6 bases between. The CDR3 contains 12 residues. The CDR3: CASSDLYNEQFF. CDR3 DNA: TGTGCCAGCAGTGACCTCTACAATGAGCAGTTCTTC.

This sequence joins TRBV20-1 and TRBJ2-4; no firm D call. V was shortened by 7 bases and J by 6 bases, with 10 bases between the two germline ends. This CDR3 contains 11 residues. CDR1 DFQATT and CDR2 SNEGSKA come from the germline V gene (reference sequence). As DNA, the CDR3 is TGCAGTGGTGGAGACGTAAACATTCAGTACTTC. As protein: CSGGDVNIQYF.

A few counts support this clonotype. The CDR3 spells CSAQRSSGTDTQYF. In DNA, the CDR3 is TGCAGTGCTCAAAGGAGTAGCGGCACAGATACGCAGTATTTT. This chain uses TRBV20-1 with TRBJ2-3, with D perhaps matching TRBD2 (5 bases). Trimming took 5 bases from V and 1 from J, leaving 13 bases between them. There are 14 residues in the CDR3. CDR1 DFQATT and CDR2 SNEGSKA come from the germline V gene (reference sequence).

The rearrangement uses TRBV6-1 and TRBJ2-1; the match to TRBD1 covers 12 bases. CDR3 length: 15 residues. The V gene end was trimmed by 7 bases and the J gene end by 6 bases; junction bases not matched to a gene: 7. The V gene's germline CDR1 is MNHNS and CDR2 SASEGT. The CDR3 reads CASTEWGQGANEQFF. CDR3 DNA: TGTGCCAGCACCGAATGGGGACAGGGGGCCAATGAGCAGTTCTTC.

V and J are TRBV9 and TRBJ2-5; 12 nucleotides match TRBD1. CDR1 and CDR2 (germline): SGDLS, YYNGEE. The CDR3 loop spans 15 amino acids. V lost 3 bases, J lost 4 bases, and 4 bases stayed unmatched. The CDR3 loop reads CASSAGQGAGETQYF. CDR3 nucleotides: TGTGCCAGCAGCGCGGGACAGGGGGCGGGAGAGACCCAGTACTTC.

This chain connects TRBV20-1 to TRBJ2-4; 7 positions agree with TRBD2. V shed 6 bases, J shed 4 bases, and the junction held 6 bases outside the gene matches. This CDR3 comprises 13 residues. The germline gives CDR1 DFQATT, CDR2 SNEGSKA (reference sequence). CDR3 nucleotides: TGCAGTGCAGTGGTGGGAGGGAAAAACATTCAGTACTTC. Translating it yields CSAVVGGKNIQYF.